This T cell receptor (beta chain) originates from a study of T-cell reconstitution after alpha-beta-depleted transplantation in children. A library of TCRbeta sequences, prepared with unique molecular identifiers, was generated. TCRdb reprocessed the PCR reads with MiXCR, giving one entry per CDR3 protein. The table includes about 240,000 distinct CDR3 sequences, about 26% detected once. The study's findings and limits: At one year after transplant, newly produced T cells mostly accounted for T-cell counts and diversity.

This clonotype was seen repeatedly, ten times or more. Its target is not known. This material consisted of PBMCs, taken before TCRalphabeta/CD19-depleted stem cell transplant. The source is a girl aged 2 to 9 with Fanconi anemia, due to receive a stem cell transplant.

The CDR3 bases are TGTGCCATCCGGGGAGGCTTATCCTACGAGCAGTACTTC. It yields the protein CAIRGGLSYEQYF. J is TRBJ2-7 and V is TRBV12-3 or TRBV12-4; D is perhaps TRBD2 (6 bases). V was shortened by 10 bases and J by 1 base, with 14 bases between the two germline ends. The CDR3 contains 13 residues.